The 14 T cell receptor beta chains below come from one sample, sequenced in a study of molecular identifiers for immune sequencing clone quantification. TCRdb re-analysed the PCR reads in MiXCR, keeping a single row per CDR3 protein. The profile shows just under 650,000 distinct CDR3 sequences, 20% of them singletons. The sequencing input was naive CD8+ T cells from blood, with Jurkat cell RNA spiked in. Indicated subset: FACS-sorted CD8+CD4-CCR7+CD45RA+ naive T cells. The source is a human donor in good health. Some libraries in this study had Jurkat cell RNA spiked in.

Notes on this clonotype: A read error is possible here, since a much larger clone lies one base away. V is TRBV2 and J is TRBJ2-3; 7 bases are shared with TRBD2. This CDR3 contains 17 residues. With V trimmed by 0 bases and J by 10 bases, 16 bases remained unmatched. Germline V gene sequence: CDR1 SNHLY, CDR2 FYNNEI. As DNA, the CDR3 is TGTGCCAGCAGTGAAGCGCTTAATCCCGGGGGGATTGATGCGCAGTATTTT. This encodes CASSEALNPGGIDAQYF. The complete variable domain, with remaining parts taken from reference TRBV2 and TRBJ2-3, reads EPEVTQTPSHQVTQMGQEVILRCVPISNHLYFYWYRQILGQKVEFLVSFYNNEISEKSEIFDDQFSVERPDGSNFTLKIRSTKLEDSAMYFCASSEALNPGGIDAQYFGPGTRLTVL.

As concerns this clonotype: A read error is possible here, since a much larger clone lies one base away. The V and J genes are TRBV11-2 and TRBJ1-1; D call uncertain. V lost 3 bases and J lost 7, with 9 bases in between. This CDR3 is 12 amino acids long. Germline CDR1 is SGHAT and CDR2 is FQNNGV. CDR3 region: CASSFLPNEAFF. CDR3 DNA sequence: TGTGCCAGCAGCTTTTTGCCAAATGAAGCTTTCTTT.

This clonotype occurred many times. This sequence joins TRBV3-1 and TRBJ2-2, with D possibly being TRBD1 (5 bases). V was clipped by 4 bases and J by 0 bases, with 12 bases between them. The germline CDR1 and CDR2 sequences are LGHDT and YNNKEL (reference sequence). The CDR3 runs 16 residues. The CDR3 DNA is TGTGCCAGCAGCCCCTCAGACAGAGCGAACACCGGGGAGCTGTTTTTT. Encoded protein: CASSPSDRANTGELFF. Supplemented by reference TRBV3-1 and TRBJ2-2, the full variable domain reads DTAVSQTPKYLVTQMGNDKSIKCEQNLGHDTMYWYKQDSKKFLKIMFSYNNKELIINETVPNRFSPKSPDKAHLNLHINSLELGDSAVYFCASSPSDRANTGELFFGEGSRLTVL.

This clonotype showed up many times. The rearrangement links TRBV3-1 to TRBJ1-1; D is unclear. V was shortened by 2 bases and J by 4 bases, with 11 bases between the two germline ends. CDR1 LGHDT and CDR2 YNNKEL come from the germline V gene (reference sequence). CDR3 size: 14 residues. The CDR3 sequence: CASSQSGVGTEAFF. In DNA, the CDR3 is TGTGCCAGCAGCCAATCCGGGGTGGGCACTGAAGCTTTCTTT.

V is TRBV9 and J is TRBJ2-5, with a possible D match to TRBD2 (7 bases). Germline V CDR1 and CDR2: SGDLS, YYNGEE. CDR3 length equals 18 residues. V gave up 0 bases and J gave up 1 base, with 19 bases separating them. CDR3 bases: TGTGCCAGCAGCGTAGGGGACATTTTAGCGGGTTTCCAAGAGACCCAGTACTTC. It yields the protein CASSVGDILAGFQETQYF.

A few counts support this clonotype. The CDR3 region has the DNA TGTGCCAGCAGCTTACGCGACCAGGGGCTCTCCTACGAGCAGTACTTC. As protein: CASSLRDQGLSYEQYF. This rearrangement joins TRBV5-6 to TRBJ2-7; TRBD1 might be the D (6 bases). The CDR3 runs to 16 residues. Trimming shortened V by 2 bases and J by 0 bases, and 15 bases separated the two germline ends. CDR1 is SGHDT, CDR2 YYEEEE, per germline.

There are many counts of this clonotype. The chain combines TRBV4-1 with TRBJ2-7, with D maybe TRBD1 (5 bases). In germline, CDR1 is MGHRA, CDR2 YSYEKL. Trimming removed 1 base from V and 7 bases from J, with 14 bases in between. The CDR3 has 14 residues. The CDR3 DNA reads as TGCGCCAGCAGCCAAGGGGGCAGAGACCGGGAGCAGTACTTC. Protein sequence: CASSQGGRDREQYF.

A word on this clonotype: This may be a read error, as it is one base from a much larger clone. The rearrangement joins TRBV12-3 or TRBV12-4 to TRBJ2-3, with 7 bases that match TRBD1. V lost 4 bases, J lost 2 bases, and 6 bases stayed unmatched. CDR3 length equals 15 residues. CDR3 sequence (DNA): TGTGCCAGCAGTTCGTTGGGACAGTACACAGATACGCAGTATTTT. It specifies CASSSLGQYTDTQYF.

A word on this clonotype: A single base separates this from a much larger clone, so it may be a read error. The rearrangement uses TRBV25-1 and TRBJ2-3; 11 nucleotides line up with TRBD2. From germline, CDR1 is MGHDK and CDR2 SYGVNS. There are 16 residues in the CDR3. CDR3 in amino acids: CASSEGTSGTLDTQCF. The CDR3 coding sequence is TGTGCCAGCAGTGAAGGGACTAGCGGAACGTTAGATACGCAGTGTTTT.

The rearrangement joins TRBV5-1 to TRBJ2-1; D remains unclear. CDR1 and CDR2 (germline): SGHRS, YFSETQ. Trimming took off 4 bases at V and 2 bases at J, with 13 bases between the two ends. This CDR3 spans 15 amino acids. The CDR3 nucleotides are TGCGCCAGCAGCAAAGAAGCGCCTACCTACAATGAGCAGTTCTTC. Its protein is CASSKEAPTYNEQFF. The complete variable domain, with remaining parts taken from reference TRBV5-1 and TRBJ2-1, reads KAGVTQTPRYLIKTRGQQVTLSCSPISGHRSVSWYQQTPGQGLQFLFEYFSETQRNKGNFPGRFSGRQFSNSRSEMNVSTLELGDSALYLCASSKEAPTYNEQFFGPGTRLTVL.

As for this clonotype: This clone may be a read error of a much larger clone one base away. V gene TRBV5-1 combines with J gene TRBJ1-6, with TRBD1 matching 8 bases. Germline CDR1 SGHRS, CDR2 YFSETQ. This CDR3 has 15 residues. The chain's CDR3 is CASSLGSTGESPLRF. The CDR3 DNA sequence: TGCGCCAGCAGCTTGGGTTCGACAGGGGAATCACCCCTCCGCTTT.

A note on this clonotype: Given a much more abundant clone one base away, this may be a read error. The chain uses TRBV4-3 and TRBJ2-7, with TRBD2 matching over 12 bases. The CDR3 is 15 residues long. The germline V gene has CDR1 LGHNA and CDR2 YSLEER. Trimming removed 1 base from V and 5 bases from J; junction bases left unmatched: 3. CDR3 amino acids: CASSQVTSGGNEQYF. Here the CDR3 DNA reads TGCGCCAGCAGCCAAGTGACTAGCGGGGGAAACGAGCAGTACTTC.

This clonotype showed up just a few times. The chain links TRBV6-4 to TRBJ2-1; weak D call: TRBD2 (6 bases). Trimming cost V 6 bases and J 6 bases, with 15 bases left between them. The CDR3 is made up of 14 amino acids. Germline V gives CDR1 MRHNA, CDR2 SNTAGT. CDR3 in amino acids: CASSEEGLPNEQFF. The CDR3 nucleotides are TGTGCCAGCAGCGAGGAGGGATTACCCAATGAGCAGTTCTTC.

This clonotype was detected a few times. The genes are TRBV5-6 and TRBJ2-7; D not certain. Trimming took off 1 base at V and 3 bases at J, with 11 bases between the two ends. Germline V gives CDR1 SGHDT, CDR2 YYEEEE. The CDR3 length is 14 residues. The CDR3 protein is CASSLLVNVYEQYF. CDR3 in DNA: TGTGCCAGCAGCTTGCTGGTCAACGTCTACGAGCAGTACTTC.